This T cell receptor (beta chain) was identified in a study of blood T cell repertoires in COVID-19 (dated by TCRdb to about 2020). Broadly, across the study: Collaborator samples came from the United States, Italy and Spain and covered acute and convalescent phases of COVID-19. The material from the prospective study consisted of cDNA or gDNA derived from T cells, B-cell-depleted T cells, or PBMCs. Samples came from the ongoing ImmuneRACE study (first 160 participants) plus 1,254 subjects from 6 global collaborators. The repertoires were released in a freely available public database intended as a resource for research on the immune response to SARS-CoV-2. Where HLA class I and class II types were available, the types were taken from metadata supplied by the sample provider, not from assay-based typing. Deeply sampled blood TCRbeta repertoires from subjects exposed to, actively infected with, or recovered from COVID-19 were included in the dataset. Sample metadata almost always included a de-identified subject ID, COVID-19 status, age in years and sex. Overall results and qualifications from the work: The quantity of clinical and demographic metadata differed by source and by participant and was supplied without curation.

TCRbeta CDR3 regions were amplified from genomic DNA by means of the immunoSEQ Assay, a bias-controlled multiplex PCR. Under the source paper's analysis protocol: Nucleated cell counts per sample were estimated from amplification of reference gene primers within the assay. Sequence reads were collapsed and filtered to measure the absolute abundance of every unique TCRbeta CDR3 rearrangement. For each sample, productive Simpson clonality was calculated as the square root of Simpson's diversity index over productive rearrangements. The source is immuneACCESS, and TCRdb retained only in-frame sequences with V and J called. Part of the clones is not carried over; for the studies checked, unresolved V genes explain less than half of this, and the remainder is unexplained. V and J calls and clone size are as listed in that table; D and trimming were resolved from the DNA. Recorded for this sample are 71,000 or so clones; 70% to 90% of them occurred a single time. Roughly 18% of the sample lies in the top ten.

Turning to this clone: The antigen it recognizes is unknown. It has no much larger one-base neighbor in the sample; base qualities were not kept.

Collaborating institutions collected whole blood in K2EDTA tubes following their own protocols. Collaborator samples were shipped for TCRbeta analysis as frozen whole blood, isolated PBMCs, or DNA extracted from either sample type. Sequences SGDLS (CDR1) and YYNGEE (CDR2) are obtained from the germline V gene. The germline V and J ends show losses of 0 bases and 2 bases respectively, and no gene match explains 20 bases of the junction. CDR3 length: 21 amino acids, cysteine to phenylalanine. The CDR3 DNA has 63 bases and is translated from base 1. The sequence links TRBV9 to TRBJ2-5, with 9 bases aligning to TRBD2. Specimen: peripheral blood. The source of this sequence is a man older than 75 in a cohort sampled during active COVID-19. The CDR3 protein is CASSVGARAGGRTVRQETQYF. The bases are TGTGCCAGCAGCGTAGGGGCTCGAGCGGGGGGACGTACTGTGCGGCAAGAGACCCAGTACTTC.